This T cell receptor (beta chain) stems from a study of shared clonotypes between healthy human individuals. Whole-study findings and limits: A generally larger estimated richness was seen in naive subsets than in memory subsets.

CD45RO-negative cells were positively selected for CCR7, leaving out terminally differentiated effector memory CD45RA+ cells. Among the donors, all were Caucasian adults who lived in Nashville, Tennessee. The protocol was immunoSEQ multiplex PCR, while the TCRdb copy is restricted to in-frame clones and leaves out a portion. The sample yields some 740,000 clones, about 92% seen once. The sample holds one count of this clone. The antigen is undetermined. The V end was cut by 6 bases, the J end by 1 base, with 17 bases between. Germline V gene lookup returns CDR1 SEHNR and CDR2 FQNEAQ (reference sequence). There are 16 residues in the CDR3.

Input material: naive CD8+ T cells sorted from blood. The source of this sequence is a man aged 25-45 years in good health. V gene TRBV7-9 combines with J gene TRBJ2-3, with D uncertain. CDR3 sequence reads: CASRTPRVRGTDTQYF. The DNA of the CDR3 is TGTGCCAGCAGAACACCAAGGGTACGGGGCACAGATACGCAGTATTTT.